Here is one T cell receptor beta chain with its context. The antigen is not known. A much larger clonotype is one base distant, so this may be a read error. The sample belongs to a study of blood T cells in healthy people across ages. Findings and limits, study-wide: TCR beta diversity, measured per million T cells, fell in a roughly linear way with age. Strong correlation linked observed beta diversity and percent naive T cells.

V was shortened by 0 bases and J by 4 bases, with 11 bases between the two germline ends. In germline, CDR1 is SGHAT, CDR2 FQNNGV. This CDR3 has 15 residues. Through a sample-barcoded 5' primer and a J-beta primer mix, a second PCR was run for about 6 to 11 cycles. TCRdb re-derived calls from the 5' RACE reads in MiXCR, one entry per CDR3 protein. The sample shows 800,000 to 950,000 distinct CDR3 sequences, 25% to 30% of them seen only once. The sample also formed part of further work on T cells of mothers and their children. That study reports: RNA that had been extracted went wholly into cDNA synthesis, at around 1.5 ug per 15 ul. Slightly, though not significantly, more overlap was seen in related than in unrelated mother-child pairs.

The clonotype was recovered from a middle-aged woman in good health. What was sequenced was blood. The chain uses TRBV11-2 and TRBJ2-3, with D tentatively TRBD2 (5 bases). CDR3 in amino acids: CASSLDPMRADTQYF. The CDR3 nucleotides read TGTGCCAGCAGCTTAGACCCAATGCGGGCAGATACGCAGTATTTT.